The 13 T cell receptor beta chains listed next were all sequenced from one sample in a study of a mutant IDH1 vaccine in newly diagnosed glioma (dated by TCRdb to 2020 to 2022). The antigens of these receptors remain unknown. The time point label for this specimen denotes: week 47, end of study. Every vaccine dose consisted of 300 ug of a 20-mer mutant IDH1 peptide in Montanide, administered subcutaneously together with topical imiquimod. Library construction relied on the immunoSEQ multiplex PCR assay. The immuneACCESS repertoire file appears here via TCRdb, limited to in-frame rearrangements. These files lack a portion of the clones; in checked studies, under half of the deficit traces to unresolved V genes, and the cause of the others is not known. The sample table shows around 40,000 clones, and 65% to 90% are seen once. The ten top clones hold around 20% of the sample. The sample in question was PBMCs, obtained from a glioma patient whose treatment included an IDH1 peptide vaccine. The receptors originated from a man aged 18 to 30 with glioma. Some clones in this sample may be carry-over from other donors' samples.

This clone was seen a handful of times. V is TRBV6-1 and J is TRBJ1-2; perhaps TRBD1 as D (6 bases). V gave up 5 bases and J gave up 8 bases, with 15 bases separating them. The CDR3 has 13 residues. Per the germline V gene, CDR1 is MNHNS and CDR2 is SASEGT. This CDR3 reads CASSKGGAYGYTF. The CDR3 nucleotides read TGTGCCAGCAGTAAAGGGGGAGCTTACGGCTACACCTTC.

V is TRBV6-5 and J is TRBJ1-4; TRBD1 matches at 9 bases. The V and J ends lost 6 bases and 7 bases, in that order; junction bases with no gene match: 3. This CDR3 spans 13 amino acids. Per the germline V gene, CDR1 is MNHEY and CDR2 is SVGAGI. CDR3 sequence: CASRQGAREKLFF. CDR3 nucleotides: TGTGCCAGCAGACAGGGGGCGCGTGAAAAACTGTTTTTT.

This sequence joins TRBV7-9 and TRBJ2-7; D perhaps matches TRBD1 (6 bases). The CDR3 is 12 residues long. CDR1 is SEHNR and CDR2 is FQNEAQ in the germline V gene (reference sequence). Trimming pared 5 bases from V and 4 bases from J, leaving 9 bases between. CDR3 sequence: CASSLQGYEQYF. CDR3 bases: TGTGCCAGCAGCCTACAGGGATACGAGCAGTACTTC.

The V gene is TRBV6-5, the J gene TRBJ1-1, with D unresolved. This CDR3 comprises 16 residues. V lost 0 bases and J lost 0, with 11 bases in between. Germline loops: CDR1 MNHEY, CDR2 SVGAGI. In DNA, the CDR3 is TGTGCCAGCAGTTACTCACCAGACATTTTGAACACTGAAGCTTTCTTT. Translating it yields CASSYSPDILNTEAFF.

This clone was seen once. In DNA, the CDR3 is TGCGCCAGCAGCCAAGGTCGACAGGGAGTAGGGTATGGCTACACCTTC. Translated, it gives CASSQGRQGVGYGYTF. V usage is TRBV4-3 and J usage is TRBJ1-2, with TRBD1 identical over 7 bases. V was pared by 1 base and J by 5 bases, with 10 bases of the junction left unmatched. The length of the CDR3 is 16 residues. CDR1 is LGHNA and CDR2 is YSLEER in the germline V gene.

The CDR3 here is CASSWAAMNTEAFF. The CDR3 DNA sequence: TGTGCCAGCAGTTGGGCAGCGATGAACACTGAAGCTTTCTTT. J is TRBJ1-1 and V is TRBV28, with unresolved D. The CDR3 runs 14 residues. Germline V gene lookup returns CDR1 MDHEN and CDR2 SYDVKM. V was trimmed by 4 bases and J by 0 bases, leaving 9 bases between them.

The chain employs TRBV6-6 and TRBJ1-2; D gene uncertain. There are 12 residues in the CDR3. Germline V CDR1 and CDR2: MNHNY, SVGAGI (reference sequence). Trimming took off 4 bases at V and 12 bases at J, with 15 bases between the two ends. The CDR3: CASSLTSKDHTF. CDR3 sequence (DNA): TGTGCCAGCAGTTTGACCTCAAAGGACCACACCTTC.

This clone turned up a few times. The gene calls are TRBV30 and TRBJ1-2; the D gene is possibly TRBD1 (5 bases). The V end was cut by 5 bases, the J end by 5 bases, with 12 bases between. The germline gives CDR1 GTSNPN, CDR2 SVGIG (reference sequence). The CDR3 runs to 12 residues. CDR3 region: CAWFRVGYGYTF. The DNA for the CDR3 is TGTGCCTGGTTCAGGGTTGGGTATGGCTACACCTTC.

V gene TRBV25-1 combines with J gene TRBJ2-3; TRBD1 might be the D (5 bases). This CDR3 region has 16 residues. CDR1 and CDR2 (germline): MGHDK, SYGVNS. V was pared by 1 base and J by 1 base, with 12 bases between. Here the CDR3 reads CASSEFGARGTDTQYF. The CDR3 region has the DNA TGTGCCAGCAGTGAATTTGGGGCCAGGGGCACAGATACGCAGTATTTT.

The chain uses TRBV5-4 and TRBJ1-1, with D unresolved. From germline, CDR1 is SGHNT and CDR2 YYREEE (reference sequence). The CDR3 covers 14 residues. The germline V and J ends were trimmed by 5 bases and 1 base, with 12 bases remaining between them. For the CDR3, the DNA is TGTGCCAGCAGTTCGCGTCGAGGGAACACTGAAGCTTTCTTT. Protein product: CASSSRRGNTEAFF.

The chain joins TRBV19 to TRBJ1-1, with 12 positions matching TRBD1. The CDR3 sequence is 14 residues long. The junction had 3 bases not matched to a gene; V was cut back by 7 bases and J by 3 bases. The germline CDR1 and CDR2 sequences are LNHDA and SQIVND (reference sequence). CDR3 sequence: CASMGTGGDTEAFF. The CDR3 DNA sequence: TGTGCCAGTATGGGGACAGGGGGCGACACTGAAGCTTTCTTT. The variable domain in full, completed from reference TRBV19 and TRBJ1-1, reads DGGITQSPKYLFRKEGQNVTLSCEQNLNHDAMYWYRQDPGQGLRLIYYSQIVNDFQKGDIAEGYSVSREKKESFPLTVTSAQKNPTAFYLCASMGTGGDTEAFFGQGTRLTVV.

The genes are TRBV7-2 and TRBJ1-2; 7 nucleotides align to TRBD1. Trimming cost V 2 bases and J 8 bases; bases outside gene matches: 14. The CDR3 spans 16 residues. Germline assignment: CDR1 SGHTA and CDR2 FQGNSA. Here the CDR3 reads CASSLSTGKKTLGYTF. As DNA, the CDR3 is TGTGCCAGCAGCTTATCGACAGGGAAGAAGACGCTGGGCTACACCTTC.

J is TRBJ2-1 and V is TRBV7-3; 13 bases align to TRBD2. Germline V lookup: CDR1 SGHTA, CDR2 FQGTGA. V lost 1 base, J lost 8 bases, and 5 bases stayed unmatched. The CDR3 runs to 16 residues. CDR3 nucleotides: TGTGCCAGCAGCTTAAAGGGGACTAGCGGGATTTATGAGCAGTTCTTC. Amino acid sequence: CASSLKGTSGIYEQFF.